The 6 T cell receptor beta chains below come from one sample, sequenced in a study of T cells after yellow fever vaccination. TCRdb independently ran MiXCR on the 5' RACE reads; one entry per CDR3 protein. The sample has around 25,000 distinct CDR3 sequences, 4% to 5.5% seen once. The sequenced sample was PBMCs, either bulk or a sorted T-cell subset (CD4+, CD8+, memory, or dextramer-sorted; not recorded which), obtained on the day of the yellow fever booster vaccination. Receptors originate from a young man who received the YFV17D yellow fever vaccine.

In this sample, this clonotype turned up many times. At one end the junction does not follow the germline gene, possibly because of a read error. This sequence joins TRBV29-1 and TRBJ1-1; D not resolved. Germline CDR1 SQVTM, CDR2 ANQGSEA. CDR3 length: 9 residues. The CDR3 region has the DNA TGCAGCGTTGAAGATTACAGAGAATTT. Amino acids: CSVEDYREF.

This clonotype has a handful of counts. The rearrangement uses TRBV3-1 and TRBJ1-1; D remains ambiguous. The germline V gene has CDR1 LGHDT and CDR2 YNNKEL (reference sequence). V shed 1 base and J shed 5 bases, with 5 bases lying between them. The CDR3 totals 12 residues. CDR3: CASSQAGTEAFF. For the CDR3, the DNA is TGTGCCAGCAGCCAAGCCGGTACTGAAGCTTTCTTT.

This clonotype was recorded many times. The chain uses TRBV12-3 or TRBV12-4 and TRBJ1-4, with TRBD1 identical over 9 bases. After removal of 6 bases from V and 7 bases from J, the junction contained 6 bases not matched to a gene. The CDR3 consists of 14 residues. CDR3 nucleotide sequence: TGTGCCAGCAGGGGATACAGGGGGCGTGAAAAACTGTTTTTT. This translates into CASRGYRGREKLFF.

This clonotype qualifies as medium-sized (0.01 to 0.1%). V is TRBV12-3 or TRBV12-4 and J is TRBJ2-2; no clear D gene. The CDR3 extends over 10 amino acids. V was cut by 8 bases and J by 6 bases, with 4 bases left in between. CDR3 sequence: CASEAGELFF. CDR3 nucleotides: TGTGCCAGCGAAGCCGGGGAGCTGTTTTTT.

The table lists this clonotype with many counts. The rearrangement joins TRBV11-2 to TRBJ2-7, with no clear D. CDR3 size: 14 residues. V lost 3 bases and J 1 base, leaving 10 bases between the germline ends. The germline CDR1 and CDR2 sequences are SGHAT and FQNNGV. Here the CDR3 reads CASSFNSFSYEQYF. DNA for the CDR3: TGTGCCAGCAGCTTCAACAGTTTTTCCTACGAGCAGTACTTC.

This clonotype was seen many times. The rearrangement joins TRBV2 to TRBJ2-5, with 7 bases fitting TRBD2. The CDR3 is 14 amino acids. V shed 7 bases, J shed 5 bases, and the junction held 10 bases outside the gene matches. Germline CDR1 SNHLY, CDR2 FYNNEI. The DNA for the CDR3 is TGTGCCAGCATTGGGAGGGGACGAGTGGAGACCCAGTACTTC. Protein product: CASIGRGRVETQYF.